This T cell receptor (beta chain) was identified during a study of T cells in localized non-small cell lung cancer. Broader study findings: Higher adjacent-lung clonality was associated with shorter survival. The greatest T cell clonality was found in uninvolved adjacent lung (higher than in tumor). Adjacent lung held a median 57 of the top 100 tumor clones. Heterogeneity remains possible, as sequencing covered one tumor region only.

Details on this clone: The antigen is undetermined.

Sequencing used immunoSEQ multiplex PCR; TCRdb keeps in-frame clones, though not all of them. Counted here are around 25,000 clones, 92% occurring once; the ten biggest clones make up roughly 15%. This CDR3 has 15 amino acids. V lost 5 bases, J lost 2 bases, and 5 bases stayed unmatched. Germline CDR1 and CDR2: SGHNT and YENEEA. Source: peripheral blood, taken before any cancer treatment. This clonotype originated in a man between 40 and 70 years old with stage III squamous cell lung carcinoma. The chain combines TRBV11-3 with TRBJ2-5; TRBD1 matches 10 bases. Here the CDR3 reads CASSRGTGDQETQYF. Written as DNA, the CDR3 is TGTGCCAGCAGCCGGGGGACAGGGGATCAAGAGACCCAGTACTTC.